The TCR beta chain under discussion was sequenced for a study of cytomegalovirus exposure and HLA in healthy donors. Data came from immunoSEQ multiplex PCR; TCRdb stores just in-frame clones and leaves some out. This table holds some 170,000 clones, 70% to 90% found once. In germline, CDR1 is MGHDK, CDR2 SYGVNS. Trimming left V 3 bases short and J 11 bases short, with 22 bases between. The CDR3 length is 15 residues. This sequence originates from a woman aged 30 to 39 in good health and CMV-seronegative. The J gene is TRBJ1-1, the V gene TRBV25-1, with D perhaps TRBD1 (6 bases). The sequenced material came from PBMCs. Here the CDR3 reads CASSETGQKNSRAFF. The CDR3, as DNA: TGTGCCAGCAGTGAGACGGGACAAAAAAATAGTCGGGCTTTCTTT.